The next 20 T cell receptor beta chains were all read from a single sample in a study of post-analysis software for immune sequencing data. TCR beta cDNA libraries had unique molecular identifiers. TCRdb re-called the PCR reads through MiXCR, storing one row per CDR3 protein. The table has some 690,000 distinct CDR3 sequences, about 32% seen once. Their specific antigens are unknown. Study conclusions and caveats: TRBV5-6, TRBV5-1 and TRBV20-1 were among 4 or 5 TRBV segments more frequent in patients than controls.

Sequences were obtained from blood. These TCRs come from a girl between 5 and 17 years old with multiple sclerosis.

This clonotype has a handful of counts. The chain couples TRBV7-2 to TRBJ2-3; TRBD1 agrees at 7 bases. This CDR3 has 15 amino acids. Per germline, CDR1 SGHTA and CDR2 FQGNSA. V was clipped by 2 bases and J by 4 bases; unmatched bases: 6. The CDR3 here is CASSLSRGKSDTQYF. Written as DNA, the CDR3 is TGTGCCAGCAGCTTATCCAGGGGGAAATCAGATACGCAGTATTTT.

As regards this clonotype: At one end the junction does not follow the germline gene, possibly because of a read error. The V and J genes are TRBV18 and TRBJ2-1; no clear D gene. The CDR3 covers 16 residues. Germline V lookup: CDR1 KGHSH, CDR2 LQKENI. The CDR3 spells CASLPRVGVGYNEQFF. The CDR3 bases are TGTGCCAGCTTACCACGCGTAGGCGTGGGGTACAATGAGCAGTTCTTC.

This rearrangement joins TRBV5-1 to TRBJ2-1; D gene uncertain. Between the trimmed V and J ends, which lost 5 bases and 6 bases, there was a span of 9 bases. Germline lookup yields CDR1 SGHRS and CDR2 YFSETQ. The CDR3 consists of 12 residues. The CDR3 spells CASRSTPNEQFF. The CDR3 DNA reads as TGCGCCAGCAGGTCGACACCCAATGAGCAGTTCTTC.

CDR3 DNA sequence: TGTGCCAGCAGTCGATATGGACAGTCTACCCTCGGCACTGAAGCTTTCTTT. Protein product: CASSRYGQSTLGTEAFF. J is TRBJ1-1 and V is TRBV6-2 or TRBV6-3; D may be TRBD1 (6 bases). Germline lookup yields CDR1 MNHEY and CDR2 SVGEGT. Trimming shortened V by 5 bases and J by 4 bases, and 23 bases separated the two germline ends. The CDR3 runs to 17 residues.

The rearrangement uses TRBV3-1 and TRBJ1-4, with D unresolved. V lost 3 bases and J lost 10, with 21 bases in between. The germline CDR1 and CDR2 sequences are LGHDT and YNNKEL (reference sequence). This CDR3 is built from 16 residues. DNA for the CDR3: TGTGCCAGCAGCCACCAATTAGACGTCGATCGCGGAAAACTGTTTTTT. Translated: CASSHQLDVDRGKLFF.

The rearrangement uses TRBV6-2 or TRBV6-3 and TRBJ2-7; perhaps TRBD2 as D (6 bases). The CDR3 covers 15 residues. The V end lost 6 bases, the J end lost 2 bases, and 17 bases lay between the germline ends. CDR1 and CDR2 from the germline V gene are MNHEY and SVGEGT. The CDR3 protein is CASRSKGTGTYEQYF. The CDR3 nucleotides read TGTGCCAGCAGATCGAAGGGGACTGGTACCTACGAGCAGTACTTC.

Points on this clonotype: This may come from a read error, since a much larger clone is one base off. This rearrangement joins TRBV7-2 to TRBJ2-5; TRBD1 matches at 7 bases. Germline V gene lookup returns CDR1 SGHTA and CDR2 FQGNSA. The V segment lost 5 bases and the J segment 11 bases; nucleotides outside the gene matches: 20. The CDR3 spans 16 residues. CDR3 protein: CASSRGTESKWYVQYF. CDR3 DNA sequence: TGTGCCAGCAGCAGGGGGACAGAGAGTAAATGGTACGTGCAGTACTTC.

The chain combines TRBV27 with TRBJ1-6; no clear D. Deletions cut 5 bases from V and 9 bases from J, with 14 bases between. This CDR3 is 14 amino acids long. The germline CDR1 and CDR2 sequences are MNHEY and SMNVEV (reference sequence). The CDR3, as DNA: TGTGCCAGCAGTACCGGGTGGGATCGTTCACCCCTCCACTTT. It yields the protein CASSTGWDRSPLHF.

This clonotype was seen only a few times. V usage is TRBV7-8 and J usage is TRBJ2-1; 12 nucleotides match TRBD2. Germline V gene lookup returns CDR1 SGHVS and CDR2 FQNEAQ. Trimming removed 5 bases from V and 4 bases from J; junction bases left unmatched: 6. The CDR3 loop spans 16 amino acids. The CDR3 nucleotides are TGTGCCAGCAGCCCGGGAGGACTAGCGGGGTACAATGAGCAGTTCTTC. Translating it yields CASSPGGLAGYNEQFF.

This chain connects TRBV27 to TRBJ2-1; a weak D match, TRBD2 (5 bases). Trimming pared 7 bases from V and 4 bases from J, leaving 14 bases between. Germline V gene lookup returns CDR1 MNHEY and CDR2 SMNVEV (reference sequence). The CDR3 is made up of 14 amino acids. CDR3 bases: TGTGCCAGCAAGCAGGACGGGAATTACAATGAGCAGTTCTTC. It yields the protein CASKQDGNYNEQFF.

The J gene is TRBJ2-1, the V gene TRBV7-2; 9 bases are a match to TRBD2. The trim removed 5 bases at V and 6 bases at J, leaving 8 bases unmatched. Germline CDR1 is SGHTA and CDR2 is FQGNSA. The CDR3 covers 15 residues. In DNA form, the CDR3 reads TGTGCCAGCAGCATTAGCGGGAGCAGGCGCAATGAGCAGTTCTTC. Translating it yields CASSISGSRRNEQFF.

This clonotype came up a few times. This chain links TRBV28 with TRBJ1-1, with D hard to call. CDR1 is MDHEN and CDR2 is SYDVKM in the germline V gene. The CDR3 sequence is 12 residues long. V was clipped by 5 bases and J by 6 bases, with 10 bases between them. The CDR3 region is CASSEAGSEAFF. For the CDR3, the DNA is TGTGCCAGCAGTGAGGCGGGGTCTGAAGCTTTCTTT.

This clonotype was observed at least ten times. This chain uses TRBV5-5 with TRBJ2-3; 7 nucleotides line up with TRBD2. From germline, CDR1 is SGHKS and CDR2 YYEKEE (reference sequence). The ends lost 4 bases at V and 3 bases at J; junction bases unmatched: 8. The CDR3 runs 15 residues. CDR3 nucleotide sequence: TGTGCCAGCAGCCCGGACGGGGGGAGGACAGATACGCAGTATTTT. It yields the protein CASSPDGGRTDTQYF.

In its sample, this clonotype was seen many times. The chain uses TRBV28 and TRBJ2-3, with D possibly being TRBD1 (6 bases). V was pared by 5 bases and J by 3 bases, with 15 bases between. CDR3 length: 15 residues. CDR1 MDHEN and CDR2 SYDVKM come from the germline V gene. The CDR3 nucleotides read TGTGCCAGCAGTCCCAACGGGCAGGGGACAGATACGCAGTATTTT. The encoded protein is CASSPNGQGTDTQYF.

This chain joins TRBV19 and TRBJ2-1, with TRBD2 identical over 9 bases. The V segment lost 7 bases and the J segment 4 bases; nucleotides outside the gene matches: 11. The germline V gene encodes CDR1 LNHDA and CDR2 SQIVND (reference sequence). CDR3 length: 16 amino acids. The CDR3 loop reads CASNPTSGYAYNEQFF. CDR3 in DNA: TGTGCCAGTAACCCGACTAGCGGATACGCTTACAATGAGCAGTTCTTC.

J is TRBJ2-1 and V is TRBV4-3; D not certain. V was shortened by 1 base and J by 7 bases, with 5 bases between the two germline ends. The germline V gene has CDR1 LGHNA and CDR2 YSLEER. The CDR3 sequence is 12 residues long. The CDR3 nucleotides read TGCGCCAGCAGCCAAGGACCTAATGAGCAGTTCTTC. Protein product: CASSQGPNEQFF.

The rearrangement links TRBV9 to TRBJ2-1, with TRBD2 matching over 8 bases. V lost 1 base, J lost 0 bases, and 9 bases stayed unmatched. There are 18 residues in the CDR3. The germline V gene has CDR1 SGDLS and CDR2 YYNGEE. The CDR3, as DNA: TGTGCCAGCAGCGTACGGGGGGGCCTTCCTAGCTCCTACAATGAGCAGTTCTTC. This codes for CASSVRGGLPSSYNEQFF.

This clonotype was observed a few times. The rearrangement uses TRBV29-1 and TRBJ2-7; 9 bases line up with TRBD1. CDR3 size: 13 residues. Germline V gives CDR1 SQVTM, CDR2 ANQGSEA. The ends lost 6 bases at V and 3 bases at J; junction bases unmatched: 6. This CDR3 reads CSVWGGQGYEQYF. In DNA form, the CDR3 reads TGCAGCGTATGGGGGGGACAGGGCTACGAGCAGTACTTC.

This clonotype was seen a handful of times. The chain carries TRBV6-6 and TRBJ1-6; D possibly corresponds to TRBD1 (6 bases). The CDR3 has 17 amino acids. The V end was cut by 2 bases, the J end by 5 bases, with 16 bases between. Germline assignment: CDR1 MNHNY and CDR2 SVGAGI (reference sequence). The CDR3 is CASSYPTGSRDNSPLHF. The DNA for the CDR3 is TGTGCCAGCAGTTACCCCACAGGGTCGCGGGATAATTCACCCCTCCACTTT.

J is TRBJ2-1 and V is TRBV6-6; D not certain. V shed 6 bases and J shed 8 bases, with 17 bases lying between them. Germline CDR1 MNHNY, CDR2 SVGAGI (reference sequence). The CDR3 contains 14 residues. CDR3 region: CASRKVGSLDEQFF. The CDR3 DNA is TGTGCCAGCAGAAAAGTGGGCAGCCTAGATGAGCAGTTCTTC.